A selection of T cell receptor beta chains follows, all from one sample in a study of blood T cell repertoires in COVID-19. Sequenced by immunoSEQ multiplex PCR; TCRdb stores in-frame clones only, minus some. The sample contains fewer than 200,000 clones, around four fifths of which appear only once. What was sequenced was PBMCs or T cells enriched from blood (not recorded which). These receptor sequences come from a woman in her 50s in a cohort exposed to, infected with or recovered from COVID-19 (not recorded which). Each CDR3 is given with its conserved first and last residue. The D gene is left open where the match is weak. Expanded clones are given a class, and other clones once, few, many or no size at all.

length	J	V	size	D	CDR3	DNA
15	TRBJ1-6	TRBV6-4	-	-	CASSEGAGRGSPLHF	TGTGCCAGCAGTGAGGGAGCAGGACGGGGTTCACCCCTCCACTTT
15	TRBJ1-1	TRBV5-1	-	TRBD1	CASSFRQGRGTEAFF	TGCGCCAGCAGCTTCCGACAGGGGAGGGGCACTGAAGCTTTCTTT
15	TRBJ1-1	TRBV28	-	TRBD1	CASSYGQGGVTEAFF	TGTGCCAGCAGTTACGGACAGGGGGGAGTCACTGAAGCTTTCTTT
13	TRBJ1-5	TRBV5-4	-	-	CASSSGAGQPQHF	TGTGCCAGCAGTTCAGGGGCCGGTCAGCCCCAGCATTTT
13	TRBJ2-1	TRBV19	-	-	CASRRGADNEQFF	TGTGCCAGTCGTCGCGGGGCCGATAATGAGCAGTTCTTC
14	TRBJ2-7	TRBV27	few	TRBD1	CASGSRDSLYEQYF	TGTGCCAGCGGCTCCAGGGACAGCCTATACGAGCAGTACTTC
15	TRBJ1-5	TRBV19	-	-	CASSIFRESNQPQHF	TGTGCCAGTAGTATATTCCGAGAAAGCAATCAGCCCCAGCATTTT
17	TRBJ2-4	TRBV19	-	-	CASSKSLRGGAKNIQYF	TGTGCCAGTAGTAAAAGTTTACGAGGGGGAGCCAAAAACATTCAGTACTTC
17	TRBJ1-5	TRBV5-6	-	TRBD1	CASSLGGQNRYNQPQHF	TGTGCCAGCAGCTTGGGGGGACAGAACCGCTACAATCAGCCCCAGCATTTT
14	TRBJ2-7	TRBV9	-	-	CASSVTAGGYEQYF	TGTGCCAGCAGCGTTACGGCCGGGGGCTACGAGCAGTACTTC
14	TRBJ1-1	TRBV6-1	-	TRBD1	CASSETGKNTEAFF	TGTGCCAGCAGTGAGACAGGGAAGAACACTGAAGCTTTCTTT
17	TRBJ1-3	TRBV4-1	-	TRBD1	CASSQTGTDISGNTIYF	TGCGCCAGCAGCCAAACCGGGACAGATATCTCTGGAAACACCATATATTTT
14	TRBJ1-1	TRBV7-9	-	-	CASSLGALNTEAFF	TGTGCCAGCAGCTTAGGGGCCTTGAACACTGAAGCTTTCTTT
18	TRBJ2-7	TRBV3-1/TRBV3-2	-	TRBD2	CASSQGYGTSGLSYEQYF	TGTGCCAGCAGCCAAGGGTACGGGACTAGCGGGCTCTCCTACGAGCAGTACTTC
15	TRBJ2-5	TRBV18	few	TRBD1	CASSPPGQRGETQYF	TGTGCCAGCTCACCACCGGGACAGAGAGGGGAGACCCAGTACTTC
17	TRBJ1-2	TRBV18	-	-	CASSPQEISYGRYGYTF	TGTGCCAGCTCACCGCAAGAAATTAGTTATGGGCGATATGGCTACACCTTC
16	TRBJ1-4	TRBV7-2	-	-	CASSYQIGQPNEKLFF	TGTGCCAGCAGCTACCAAATCGGACAGCCTAATGAAAAACTGTTTTTT
12	TRBJ1-3	TRBV29-1	-	-	CSAGGNGNTIYF	TGCAGCGCCGGAGGGAATGGAAACACCATATATTTT
12	TRBJ1-1	TRBV6-5	few	TRBD1	CASSYRDSEAFF	TGTGCCAGCAGTTACCGGGACAGTGAAGCTTTCTTT
15	TRBJ2-7	TRBV6-5	-	TRBD1	CASRRSRDRDYEQYF	TGTGCCAGCAGGCGCAGCCGGGACAGAGACTACGAGCAGTACTTC
18	TRBJ1-5	TRBV18	-	-	CASSPQTPQGLSNQPQHF	TGTGCCAGCTCACCACAAACCCCCCAGGGCCTAAGCAATCAGCCCCAGCATTTT
13	TRBJ2-7	TRBV12-3/TRBV12-4	-	-	CASSFGPTYEQYF	TGTGCCAGCAGTTTTGGGCCTACATACGAGCAGTACTTC
15	TRBJ1-6	TRBV6-5	few	-	CASSYADSQNSPLHF	TGTGCCAGCAGTTACGCGGACAGCCAGAATTCACCCCTCCACTTT
17	TRBJ2-7	TRBV4-2	once	TRBD1	CASSLNRQGTHSYEQYF	TGTGCCAGCAGCCTTAATCGACAGGGGACGCACTCCTACGAGCAGTACTTC
12	TRBJ1-2	TRBV12-3/TRBV12-4	once	-	CASSLGGFGYTF	TGTGCCAGCAGTTTAGGAGGGTTTGGCTACACCTTC
14	TRBJ1-5	TRBV28	-	TRBD1	CASSSTGELQPQHF	TGTGCCAGCAGTTCGACAGGGGAGCTTCAGCCCCAGCATTTT
15	TRBJ2-7	TRBV7-3	-	-	CASSPSGGRSYEQYF	TGTGCCAGCAGCCCGAGCGGCGGTAGGTCCTACGAGCAGTACTTC
17	TRBJ2-1	TRBV5-6	-	-	CASSLAVRVRSYNEQFF	TGTGCCAGCAGCTTGGCGGTCAGGGTGAGATCCTACAATGAGCAGTTCTTC
15	TRBJ2-1	TRBV7-3	-	TRBD2	CASSYLAGGYNEQFF	TGTGCCAGCAGCTATTTAGCGGGGGGTTACAATGAGCAGTTCTTC
15	TRBJ1-6	TRBV18	-	-	CASSPNEGSNSPLHF	TGTGCCAGCTCACCAAACGAGGGTAGTAATTCACCCCTCCACTTT
13	TRBJ1-5	TRBV16	-	TRBD1	CASSPDRAQPQHF	TGTGCCAGCAGCCCTGACAGGGCACAGCCCCAGCATTTT
15	TRBJ1-3	TRBV9	-	-	CASSVAEDSGNTIYF	TGTGCCAGCAGCGTGGCGGAAGACTCTGGAAACACCATATATTTT
16	TRBJ2-7	TRBV27	many	TRBD1	CASSRIVGTGIYEQYF	TGTGCCAGCAGTCGAATAGTCGGGACAGGGATCTACGAGCAGTACTTC
14	TRBJ1-6	TRBV6-6	-	-	CASRGDTDNSPLHF	TGTGCCAGCAGGGGGGACACAGATAATTCACCCCTCCACTTT
16	TRBJ2-1	TRBV9	-	-	CASSVATGGGQDEQFF	TGTGCCAGCAGCGTAGCTACTGGCGGGGGACAAGATGAGCAGTTCTTC
17	TRBJ2-6	TRBV19	-	-	CASSIGQTFSGANVLTF	TGTGCCAGTAGTATTGGACAGACCTTCTCTGGGGCCAACGTCCTGACTTTC
14	TRBJ1-6	TRBV27	-	TRBD1	CASRGTGDNSPLHF	TGTGCCAGCAGGGGGACAGGTGATAATTCACCCCTCCACTTT
16	TRBJ2-1	TRBV10-3	-	TRBD2	CAISGTSGDGNNEQFF	TGTGCCATCAGTGGGACTAGCGGGGACGGGAACAATGAGCAGTTCTTC
15	TRBJ2-3	TRBV2	-	-	CASNTLGGGTDTQYF	TGTGCCAGCAACACGCTGGGTGGGGGGACAGATACGCAGTATTTT
13	TRBJ1-4	TRBV12-3/TRBV12-4	-	-	CASSFIQQEKLFF	TGTGCCAGCAGTTTTATACAGCAGGAAAAACTGTTTTTT
16	TRBJ2-2	TRBV7-2	once	TRBD2	CASRSTSGDYTGELFF	TGTGCCAGCAGGTCGACTAGCGGGGATTACACCGGGGAGCTGTTTTTT
17	TRBJ2-7	TRBV3-1/TRBV3-2	-	TRBD1	CASSSAGTGVRSYEQYF	TGTGCCAGCAGCTCCGCCGGGACAGGGGTGCGGTCGTACGAGCAGTACTTC
13	TRBJ1-6	TRBV28	-	-	CASNGGGNSPLHF	TGTGCCAGCAATGGGGGAGGAAATTCACCCCTCCACTTT
16	TRBJ1-2	TRBV5-1	-	TRBD1	CASNPAGTGGHYGYTF	TGCGCCAGCAATCCTGCGGGGACAGGGGGCCACTATGGCTACACCTTC